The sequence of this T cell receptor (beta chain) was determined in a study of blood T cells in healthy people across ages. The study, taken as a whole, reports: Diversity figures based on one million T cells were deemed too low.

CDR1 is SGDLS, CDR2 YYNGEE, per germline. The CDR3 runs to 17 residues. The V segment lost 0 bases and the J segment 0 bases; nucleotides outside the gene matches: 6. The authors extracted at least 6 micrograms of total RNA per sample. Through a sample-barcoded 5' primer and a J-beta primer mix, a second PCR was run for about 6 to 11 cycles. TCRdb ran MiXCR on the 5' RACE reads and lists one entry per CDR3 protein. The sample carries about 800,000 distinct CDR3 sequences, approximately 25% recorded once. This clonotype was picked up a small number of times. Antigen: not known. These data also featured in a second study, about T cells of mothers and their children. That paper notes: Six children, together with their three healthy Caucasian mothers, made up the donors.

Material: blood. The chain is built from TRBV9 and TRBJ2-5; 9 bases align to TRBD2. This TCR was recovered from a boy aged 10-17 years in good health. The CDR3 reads CASSVALQRGDQETQYF. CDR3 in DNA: TGTGCCAGCAGCGTAGCTCTCCAGCGGGGGGACCAAGAGACCCAGTACTTC.